This T cell receptor beta chain originates from a study of blood T cell repertoires in COVID-19. Authors' data handling: Amplified reference gene primers provided the basis for estimating nucleated cell counts. TCRdb's table, derived via immunoSEQ multiplex PCR, lists solely in-frame clones and lacks some. That table is the source of V, J and clone size, and D and trimming were worked out from the DNA. The top ten hold about 18% of the sample, which has under 150,000 clones, about 81% seen once. This CDR3 has 15 amino acids. V gave up 3 bases and J gave up 2 bases; unmatched junction bases: 2. Per germline, CDR1 SGDLS and CDR2 YYNGEE.

V usage is TRBV9 and J usage is TRBJ2-3; 11 bases agree with TRBD2. The source is a woman aged 80 or older with acute or convalescent COVID-19. Sequenced input: peripheral blood. CDR3 bases: TGTGCCAGCAGCGCGGGACTAGCGGCCACAGATACGCAGTATTTT. Translation: CASSAGLAATDTQYF.